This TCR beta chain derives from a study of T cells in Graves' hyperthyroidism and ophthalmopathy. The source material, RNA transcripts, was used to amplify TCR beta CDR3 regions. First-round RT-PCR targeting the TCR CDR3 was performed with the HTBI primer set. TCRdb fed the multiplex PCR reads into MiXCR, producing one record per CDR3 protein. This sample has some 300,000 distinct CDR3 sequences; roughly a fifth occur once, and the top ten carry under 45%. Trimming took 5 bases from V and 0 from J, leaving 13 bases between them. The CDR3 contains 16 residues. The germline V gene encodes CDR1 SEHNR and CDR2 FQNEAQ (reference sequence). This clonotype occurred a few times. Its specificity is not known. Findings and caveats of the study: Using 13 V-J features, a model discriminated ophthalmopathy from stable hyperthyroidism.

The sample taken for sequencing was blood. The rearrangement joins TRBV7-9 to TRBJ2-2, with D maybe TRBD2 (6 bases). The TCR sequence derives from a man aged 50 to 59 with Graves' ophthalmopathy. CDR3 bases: TGTGCCAGCAGCCCCCCCGAGCGGGCGAACACCGGGGAGCTGTTTTTT. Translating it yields CASSPPERANTGELFF. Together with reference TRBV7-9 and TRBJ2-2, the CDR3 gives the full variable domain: DTGVSQNPRHKITKRGQNVTFRCDPISEHNRLYWYRQTLGQGPEFLTYFQNEAQLEKSRLLSDRFSAERPKGSFSTLEIQRTEQGDSAMYLCASSPPERANTGELFFGEGSRLTVL.